This T cell receptor beta chain was sequenced in a study of OX40 agonist ivuxolimab in advanced cancers. Study summary: Partial responses were observed in three patients, of whom one had hepatocellular carcinoma and two had cutaneous melanoma. Broader study findings: Certain nonresponders likewise exhibited a low normalized T-cell clonal expansion.

It was autoimmune disease history or systemic immunosuppression that excluded patients. This table comes from immunoSEQ multiplex PCR, and its TCRdb copy is limited to in-frame clones, with some not included. The repertoire has around 40,000 clones, 65% to 85% of them found once; the top ten carry around 20%. Trimming left V 4 bases short and J 1 base short, with 14 bases between. CDR1 SGHTA and CDR2 FQGNSA come from the germline V gene. This CDR3 has 16 amino acids. In the case of this clone: Its matching antigen is unknown.

The sequences come from CD4+ or CD8+ T cells sorted from blood, collected in a trial of the OX40 agonist ivuxolimab. The chain recombines TRBV7-2 with TRBJ2-4, with a possible D match to TRBD2 (5 bases). The clonotype was recovered from an adult with an advanced solid tumor such as melanoma, head and neck, liver or kidney cancer. The CDR3 DNA sequence: TGTGCCAGCAGCTCCCTATTTAGAGGGGCCAAAAACATTCAGTACTTC. Its protein is CASSSLFRGAKNIQYF.